The 4 T cell receptor beta chains in this list originate from one sample, sequenced in a study of low-dose radiotherapy and immunotherapy resistance in tumors. First-strand cDNA relied on TRAV- and TRBV-specific primers spanning alpha and beta chains. TCRs were put through approximately 20 PCR cycles of amplification with Phusion. A constant-region primer and the V-primer adapter served as the primer pair. TCRdb used MiXCR to reprocess the reads, holding one entry per CDR3 protein. The table includes 60,000 to 90,000 distinct CDR3 sequences, around 29% detected once. Time point reported: before trial treatment. The input for sequencing was PBMCs, taken before treatment. The origin of the receptors is a female donor with ovarian cancer.

This clonotype was counted many times. The rearrangement links TRBV25-1 to TRBJ1-2; possible D gene TRBD1, 5 bases. Germline V gene sequence: CDR1 MGHDK, CDR2 SYGVNS. V lost 4 bases and J lost 0, with 15 bases in between. The CDR3 covers 16 residues. CDR3 coding DNA: TGTGCCAGCAGTGGATCCGGGACGGTGGCTAACTATGGCTACACCTTC. This translates into CASSGSGTVANYGYTF.

This clonotype was observed many times. The J gene is TRBJ1-2, the V gene TRBV19; D is unclear. There are 13 residues in the CDR3. The V gene lost 3 bases and the J gene lost 4 bases, with 9 bases spanning the gap. Germline assignment: CDR1 LNHDA and CDR2 SQIVND (reference sequence). This CDR3 is CASSMADIYGYTF. The CDR3 DNA follows: TGTGCCAGTAGTATGGCAGACATCTATGGCTACACCTTC.

This clonotype was counted many times. This sequence joins TRBV9 and TRBJ2-7; D assignment may be TRBD1 or TRBD2 (5 bases each). The V gene lost 1 base and the J gene lost 2 bases, with 13 bases spanning the gap. CDR1 is SGDLS, CDR2 YYNGEE, per germline. CDR3 length equals 15 residues. Here the CDR3 reads CASSVSVQGPYEQYF. As DNA, the CDR3 is TGTGCCAGCAGCGTATCAGTCCAGGGACCCTACGAGCAGTACTTC.

This clonotype has at least ten counts. The genes are TRBV6-6 and TRBJ1-5; the match to TRBD1 covers 7 bases. In germline, CDR1 is MNHNY, CDR2 SVGAGI (reference sequence). This CDR3 is 14 amino acids long. V dropped 2 bases and J dropped 2; count of bases not matched to a gene: 0. The CDR3 loop is CASSYGQGNQPQHF. The CDR3 nucleotides are TGTGCCAGCAGTTACGGACAGGGCAATCAGCCCCAGCATTTT.